Presented here are 29 T cell receptor beta chains from one specimen sequenced in a study of blood T cell repertoires in COVID-19. Data came from immunoSEQ multiplex PCR; TCRdb stores just in-frame clones and leaves some out. The sample records 97,000 or so clones, 82% being singletons. Sequenced: peripheral blood. These receptors all come from a man older than 75 with acute or convalescent COVID-19.

The rearrangement links TRBV28 to TRBJ1-5; no reliable D call. In germline, CDR1 is MDHEN, CDR2 SYDVKM. There are 12 residues in the CDR3. V was trimmed by 5 bases and J by 11 bases, leaving 13 bases between them. CDR3 sequence reads: CASSLSTGAQHF. The CDR3 DNA reads TGTGCCAGCAGTCTCTCCACCGGAGCCCAGCATTTT. Based on the CDR3 plus reference TRBV28 and TRBJ1-5, the full variable domain is DVKVTQSSRYLVKRTGEKVFLECVQDMDHENMFWYRQDPGLGLRLIYFSYDVKMKEKGDIPEGYSVSREKKERFSLILESASTNQTSMYLCASSLSTGAQHFGDGTRLSIL.

This clone came up once. This chain joins TRBV7-8 and TRBJ2-5; perhaps TRBD2 as D (6 bases). The CDR3 extends over 15 amino acids. Between the trimmed V and J ends, which lost 5 bases and 1 base, there was a span of 14 bases. Germline CDR1 and CDR2: SGHVS and FQNEAQ. The DNA for the CDR3 is TGTGCCAGCAGCCCCCGGGACTTTTTCCAAGAGACCCAGTACTTC. It is translated as CASSPRDFFQETQYF.

J is TRBJ1-1 and V is TRBV28; 9 bases line up with TRBD1. V trimming: 7 bases; J trimming: 2 bases; junction bases outside the gene matches: 2. Germline V gives CDR1 MDHEN, CDR2 SYDVKM. The CDR3 contains 13 residues. The CDR3 DNA reads TGTGCCAGCAAGGGACAGGGAAACACTGAAGCTTTCTTT. It specifies CASKGQGNTEAFF.

The chain uses TRBV29-1 and TRBJ1-5; TRBD1 is a possible D gene (6 bases). This CDR3 is built from 14 residues. CDR1 and CDR2 from the germline V gene are SQVTM and ANQGSEA. V lost 4 bases and J 8 bases, leaving 18 bases between the germline ends. The CDR3 here is CSVGQDRGREPQHF. In nucleotides, the CDR3 is TGCAGCGTTGGACAGGACCGAGGCCGAGAGCCCCAGCATTTT.

This chain joins TRBV28 and TRBJ2-3; D is uncertain. Germline CDR1 and CDR2: MDHEN and SYDVKM. V was cut by 2 bases and J by 1 base, with 10 bases left in between. The CDR3 sequence is 15 residues long. In nucleotides, the CDR3 is TGTGCCAGCAGTTTAGCGGCAACGGGCACAGATACGCAGTATTTT. Its translation: CASSLAATGTDTQYF.

The chain links TRBV27 to TRBJ2-5; D perhaps matches TRBD2 (7 bases). This CDR3 has 16 amino acids. CDR1 and CDR2 (germline): MNHEY, SMNVEV (reference sequence). V was clipped by 4 bases and J by 3 bases, with 18 bases between them. Written as DNA, the CDR3 is TGTGCCAGCAGTTCGGGGGGTCGGTGGACAGAAGAGACCCAGTACTTC. It encodes CASSSGGRWTEETQYF.

The CDR3 loop reads CASSLLRGRKETQYF. CDR3 DNA: TGTGCCAGCAGCTTATTGAGGGGGCGCAAAGAGACCCAGTACTTC. The chain is built from TRBV11-2 and TRBJ2-5; 7 bases match TRBD1. V shed 2 bases, J shed 3 bases, and the junction held 6 bases outside the gene matches. In germline, CDR1 is SGHAT, CDR2 FQNNGV. CDR3 length: 15 residues.

The V gene is TRBV6-5, the J gene TRBJ2-1, with 7 bases identical to TRBD1. This CDR3 is built from 15 residues. J gave up 7 bases and V 5 bases, and 11 bases lay outside the gene matches. Germline V CDR1 and CDR2: MNHEY, SVGAGI. The CDR3 DNA sequence: TGTGCCAGCAGTATCCACAGGGGCAGGGAGAATGAGCAGTTCTTC. This encodes CASSIHRGRENEQFF.

This chain links TRBV19 with TRBJ1-1; D gene unclear. The V gene's germline CDR1 is LNHDA and CDR2 SQIVND (reference sequence). This CDR3 contains 14 residues. V was cut by 5 bases and J by 3 bases, with 13 bases left in between. Here the CDR3 reads CASSGRGGHTEAFF. The CDR3 region has the DNA TGTGCCAGTAGTGGTCGAGGCGGTCACACTGAAGCTTTCTTT.

This chain joins TRBV6-6 and TRBJ1-2; possibly TRBD1 for D (6 bases). From germline, CDR1 is MNHNY and CDR2 SVGAGI (reference sequence). CDR3 length: 17 amino acids. The V gene lost 5 bases and the J gene lost 8 bases, with 27 bases spanning the gap. As DNA, the CDR3 is TGTGCCAGCAGTCCTACTCCAGGACAGCATCTCAAGGGGGGCTACACCTTC. Its translation: CASSPTPGQHLKGGYTF.

The chain has TRBV5-6 and TRBJ1-6; D ambiguous. Trimming pared 4 bases from V and 3 bases from J, leaving 11 bases between. Germline CDR1 SGHDT, CDR2 YYEEEE. CDR3 length: 15 residues. The CDR3 DNA reads as TGTGCCAGCAGCCTCGCTTTAGTCTATAATTCACCCCTCCACTTT. Its translation: CASSLALVYNSPLHF.

The chain links TRBV7-9 to TRBJ2-5; 7 bases match TRBD1. Germline V gives CDR1 SEHNR, CDR2 FQNEAQ (reference sequence). V lost 7 bases to trimming and J lost 6 bases; unmatched junction nucleotides: 11. There are 14 residues in the CDR3. This chain's CDR3 is CASNPGQSAKTQYF. Written as DNA, the CDR3 is TGTGCCAGCAACCCGGGACAGTCGGCGAAGACCCAGTACTTC.

The chain couples TRBV6-2 or TRBV6-3 to TRBJ2-2, with D possibly matching TRBD2 (5 bases). This CDR3 comprises 15 residues. Germline V gene sequence: CDR1 MNHEY, CDR2 SVGEGT. V was pared by 3 bases and J by 4 bases, with 12 bases between. The CDR3 spells CASSYWRVSTGELFF. The CDR3 DNA reads as TGTGCCAGCAGTTATTGGCGGGTCTCCACCGGGGAGCTGTTTTTT.

This rearrangement joins TRBV28 to TRBJ2-5; a weak D match, TRBD1 (6 bases). The V gene's germline CDR1 is MDHEN and CDR2 SYDVKM. V was clipped by 5 bases and J by 3 bases, with 13 bases between them. CDR3 length equals 14 residues. CDR3 region: CASSHRVREETQYF. The CDR3 DNA sequence: TGTGCCAGCAGTCACAGGGTGAGGGAAGAGACCCAGTACTTC.

V is TRBV5-5 and J is TRBJ2-4, with 7 bases matching TRBD1. The CDR3 spans 16 residues. The ends lost 4 bases at V and 2 bases at J; junction bases unmatched: 9. Germline V gene data show CDR1 as SGHKS and CDR2 as YYEKEE (reference sequence). CDR3 nucleotide sequence: TGTGCCAGCAGCCCCTCGACAGGGATTTCCAAAAACATTCAGTACTTC. Protein: CASSPSTGISKNIQYF.

V and J are TRBV14 and TRBJ1-2; D unclear. The CDR3 extends over 13 amino acids. Germline V gene sequence: CDR1 SGHDN, CDR2 FVKESK. Deletions cut 2 bases from V and 8 bases from J, with 12 bases between. CDR3 DNA sequence: TGTGCCAGCAGCCAATCCAGACTGAGCGGCTACACCTTC. Translated, it gives CASSQSRLSGYTF.

This chain joins TRBV11-2 and TRBJ1-5; the D gene is possibly TRBD1 (5 bases). The CDR3 consists of 13 residues. Germline V gene sequence: CDR1 SGHAT, CDR2 FQNNGV. V was clipped by 2 bases and J by 4 bases, with 6 bases between them. CDR3 sequence: CASSLSGNQPQHF. The CDR3 nucleotides read TGTGCCAGCAGCTTATCAGGGAATCAGCCCCAGCATTTT.

The rearrangement links TRBV5-1 to TRBJ2-7; 9 bases agree with TRBD2. The CDR3 runs 14 residues. Germline values: CDR1 SGHRS, CDR2 YFSETQ. V lost 4 bases to trimming and J lost 3 bases; unmatched junction nucleotides: 5. CDR3 loop: CASSASSGVYEQYF. In DNA, the CDR3 is TGCGCCAGCAGCGCCTCTAGCGGGGTCTACGAGCAGTACTTC.

The chain's CDR3 is CASNPLLSGEKLFF. The CDR3 nucleotides are TGTGCCAGCAACCCACTCCTGAGCGGTGAAAAACTGTTTTTT. The chain is built from TRBV2 and TRBJ1-4; no clear D. The CDR3 is 14 amino acids. V was cut by 7 bases and J by 7 bases, with 16 bases left in between. The germline CDR1 and CDR2 sequences are SNHLY and FYNNEI. The full variable domain, rest sourced from reference TRBV2 and TRBJ1-4, is EPEVTQTPSHQVTQMGQEVILRCVPISNHLYFYWYRQILGQKVEFLVSFYNNEISEKSEIFDDQFSVERPDGSNFTLKIRSTKLEDSAMYFCASNPLLSGEKLFFGSGTQLSVL.

The rearrangement joins TRBV30 to TRBJ1-6; D gene unclear. Germline V gene sequence: CDR1 GTSNPN, CDR2 SVGIG (reference sequence). The ends were cut back, 8 bases at V and 13 bases at J, with 21 bases in the middle. The CDR3 is made up of 13 amino acids. CDR3 loop: CALTEASQAPLHF. The DNA of the CDR3 is TGTGCCCTTACGGAGGCCTCCCAAGCGCCCCTCCACTTT. Together with reference TRBV30 and TRBJ1-6, the CDR3 gives the full variable domain: SQTIHQWPATLVQPVGSPLSLECTVEGTSNPNLYWYRQAAGRGLQLLFYSVGIGQISSEVPQNLSASRPQDRQFILSSKKLLLSDSGFYLCALTEASQAPLHFGNGTRLTVT.

The V call is TRBV5-6, the J call TRBJ1-3, with TRBD1 identical over 8 bases. V dropped 2 bases and J dropped 0; count of bases not matched to a gene: 10. The CDR3 is 18 amino acids. Germline assignment: CDR1 SGHDT and CDR2 YYEEEE. CDR3 amino acids: CASSFPRTGQISGNTIYF. CDR3 nucleotide sequence: TGTGCCAGCAGCTTTCCTCGGACAGGGCAGATCTCTGGAAACACCATATATTTT.

The J gene is TRBJ2-5, the V gene TRBV6-5; D might be TRBD1 (5 bases). Between the trimmed V and J ends, which lost 9 bases and 5 bases, there was a span of 13 bases. Germline V gene sequence: CDR1 MNHEY, CDR2 SVGAGI. This CDR3 spans 12 amino acids. The CDR3 spells CARLGVPETQYF. The CDR3 region has the DNA TGTGCCAGGTTAGGGGTCCCGGAGACCCAGTACTTC.

The rearrangement uses TRBV10-1 and TRBJ1-1, with 7 nucleotides matching TRBD1. Germline assignment: CDR1 WNHNN and CDR2 SYGVQD (reference sequence). CDR3 length equals 14 residues. V lost 3 bases to trimming and J lost 8 bases; unmatched junction nucleotides: 9. The CDR3 nucleotides are TGCGCCAGCAGTGATGGGACAGAATCTATAGAAGCTTTCTTT. The encoded protein is CASSDGTESIEAFF.

The chain recombines TRBV30 with TRBJ1-4, with D hard to call. CDR1 and CDR2 (germline): GTSNPN, SVGIG (reference sequence). This CDR3 contains 14 residues. V lost 1 base and J lost 0, with 6 bases in between. In DNA form, the CDR3 reads TGTGCCTGGAGTGGGGCGACAACTAATGAAAAACTGTTTTTT. This gives the protein CAWSGATTNEKLFF.

This clone was found a few times. The V gene is TRBV7-2, the J gene TRBJ1-1; TRBD1 matches 9 bases. The V gene's germline CDR1 is SGHTA and CDR2 FQGNSA. J was trimmed by 0 bases and V by 0 bases; bases with no gene match: 14. There are 20 residues in the CDR3. CDR3 protein: CASSLAPGQGGRTMNTEAFF. The CDR3 nucleotides are TGTGCCAGCAGCTTAGCCCCGGGACAGGGAGGACGAACCATGAACACTGAAGCTTTCTTT. The variable domain in full, with the rest retrieved from reference TRBV7-2 and TRBJ1-1, is GAGVSQSPSNKVTEKGKDVELRCDPISGHTALYWYRQSLGQGLEFLIYFQGNSAPDKSGLPSDRFSAERTGGSVSTLTIQRTQQEDSAVYLCASSLAPGQGGRTMNTEAFFGQGTRLTVV.

The CDR3 DNA is TGTGCCAGTAGTGAGAAGTACTATAGCAATCAGCCCCAGCATTTT. It codes for CASSEKYYSNQPQHF. The chain combines TRBV19 with TRBJ1-5; D is unclear. The CDR3 length is 15 residues. Germline lookup yields CDR1 LNHDA and CDR2 SQIVND (reference sequence). With 5 bases removed from V and 0 bases from J, the gap between germline ends came to 11 bases.

J is TRBJ2-1 and V is TRBV30, with D perhaps matching TRBD2 (5 bases). CDR3 length equals 11 residues. Trimming took off 4 bases at V and 8 bases at J, with 9 bases between the two ends. Germline V lookup: CDR1 GTSNPN, CDR2 SVGIG (reference sequence). In DNA, the CDR3 is TGTGCCTGGACCCCGGGGTATGAGCAGTTCTTC. This encodes CAWTPGYEQFF. Full variable domain (rest looked up from reference TRBV30 and TRBJ2-1): SQTIHQWPATLVQPVGSPLSLECTVEGTSNPNLYWYRQAAGRGLQLLFYSVGIGQISSEVPQNLSASRPQDRQFILSSKKLLLSDSGFYLCAWTPGYEQFFGPGTRLTVL.

The gene calls are TRBV30 and TRBJ1-6; no clear D. Per germline, CDR1 GTSNPN and CDR2 SVGIG (reference sequence). This CDR3 contains 15 residues. The V gene lost 1 base and the J gene lost 6 bases, with 13 bases spanning the gap. The chain's CDR3 is CAWSGAGQINSPLHF. CDR3 nucleotide sequence: TGTGCCTGGAGTGGGGCAGGCCAGATTAATTCACCCCTCCACTTT.

The chain employs TRBV6-8 and TRBJ1-5, with D hard to call. Trimming left V 5 bases short and J 3 bases short, with 11 bases between. Germline-derived CDR1 and CDR2 are MNHGY and SAAAGT. This CDR3 has 14 residues. CDR3 DNA: TGTGCCAGCAGTGATTCGGGGTTCAATCAGCCCCAGCATTTT. As protein: CASSDSGFNQPQHF.